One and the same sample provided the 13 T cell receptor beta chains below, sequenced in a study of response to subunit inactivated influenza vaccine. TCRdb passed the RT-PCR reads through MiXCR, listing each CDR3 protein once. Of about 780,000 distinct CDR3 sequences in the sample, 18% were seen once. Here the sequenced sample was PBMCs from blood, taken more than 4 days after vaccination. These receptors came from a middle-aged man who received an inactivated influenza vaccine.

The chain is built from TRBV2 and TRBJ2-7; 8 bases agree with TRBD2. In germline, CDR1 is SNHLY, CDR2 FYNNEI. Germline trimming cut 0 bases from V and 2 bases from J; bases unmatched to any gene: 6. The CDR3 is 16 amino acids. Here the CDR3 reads CASSEARTSLTYEQYF. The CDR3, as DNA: TGTGCCAGCAGTGAAGCGAGGACTAGCTTAACCTACGAGCAGTACTTC.

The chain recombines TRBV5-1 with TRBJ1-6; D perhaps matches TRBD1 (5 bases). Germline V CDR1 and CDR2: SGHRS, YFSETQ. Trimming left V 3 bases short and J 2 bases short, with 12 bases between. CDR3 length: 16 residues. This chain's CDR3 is CASSSGGETYNSPLHF. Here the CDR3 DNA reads TGCGCCAGCAGCTCCGGGGGAGAAACCTATAATTCACCCCTCCACTTT.

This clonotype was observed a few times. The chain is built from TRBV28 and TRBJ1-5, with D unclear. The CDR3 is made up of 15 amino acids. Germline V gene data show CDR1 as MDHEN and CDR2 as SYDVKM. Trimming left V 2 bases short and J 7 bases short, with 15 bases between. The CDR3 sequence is CASSLGGRRSQPQHF. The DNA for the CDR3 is TGTGCCAGCAGTTTAGGCGGCAGACGTAGCCAGCCCCAGCATTTT.

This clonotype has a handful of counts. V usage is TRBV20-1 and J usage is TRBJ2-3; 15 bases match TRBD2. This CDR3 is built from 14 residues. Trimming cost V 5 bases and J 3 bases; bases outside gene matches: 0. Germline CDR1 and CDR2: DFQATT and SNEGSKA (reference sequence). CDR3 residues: CSAGTSGRTDTQYF. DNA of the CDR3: TGCAGTGCTGGGACTAGCGGGAGGACAGATACGCAGTATTTT.

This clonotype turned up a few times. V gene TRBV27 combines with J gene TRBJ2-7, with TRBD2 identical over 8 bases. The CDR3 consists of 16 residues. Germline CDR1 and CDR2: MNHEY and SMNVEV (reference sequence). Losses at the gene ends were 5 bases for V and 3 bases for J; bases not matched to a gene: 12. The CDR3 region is CASSMRPGLVFYEQYF. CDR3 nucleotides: TGTGCCAGCAGTATGAGACCGGGACTAGTATTCTACGAGCAGTACTTC.

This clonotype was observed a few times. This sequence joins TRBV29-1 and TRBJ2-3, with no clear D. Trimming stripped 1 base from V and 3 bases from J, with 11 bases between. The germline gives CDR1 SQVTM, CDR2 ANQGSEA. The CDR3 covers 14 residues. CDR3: CSVEGVRVTDTQYF. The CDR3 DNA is TGCAGCGTTGAAGGCGTCAGAGTTACAGATACGCAGTATTTT.

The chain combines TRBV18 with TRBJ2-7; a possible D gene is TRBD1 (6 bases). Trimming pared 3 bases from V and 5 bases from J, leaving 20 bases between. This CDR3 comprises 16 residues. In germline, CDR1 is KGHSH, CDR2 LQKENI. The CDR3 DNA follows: TGTGCCAGCTCACCCGAACCGGGACAAAGGTTTCACGAGCAGTACTTC. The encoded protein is CASSPEPGQRFHEQYF.

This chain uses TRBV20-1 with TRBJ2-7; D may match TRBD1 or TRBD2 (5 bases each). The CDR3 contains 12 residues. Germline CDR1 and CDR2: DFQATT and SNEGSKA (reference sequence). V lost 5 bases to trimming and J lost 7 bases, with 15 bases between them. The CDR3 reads CSAPGTAWEQYF. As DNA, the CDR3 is TGCAGTGCTCCAGGGACGGCCTGGGAGCAGTACTTC.

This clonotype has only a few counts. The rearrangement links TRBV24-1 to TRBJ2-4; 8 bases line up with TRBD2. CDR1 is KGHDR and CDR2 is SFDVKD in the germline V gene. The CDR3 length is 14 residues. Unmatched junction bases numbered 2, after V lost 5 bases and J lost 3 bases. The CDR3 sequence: CATSAGTSKNIQYF. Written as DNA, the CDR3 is TGTGCCACCAGTGCCGGGACTAGCAAAAACATTCAGTACTTC.

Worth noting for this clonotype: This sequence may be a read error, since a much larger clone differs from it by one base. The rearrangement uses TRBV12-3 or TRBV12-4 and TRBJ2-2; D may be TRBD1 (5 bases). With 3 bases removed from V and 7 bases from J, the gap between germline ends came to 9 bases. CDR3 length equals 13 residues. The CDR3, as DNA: TGTGCCAGCAGTTTTGGGGCCGGCGGGGAGCTGTTTTTT. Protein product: CASSFGAGGELFF.

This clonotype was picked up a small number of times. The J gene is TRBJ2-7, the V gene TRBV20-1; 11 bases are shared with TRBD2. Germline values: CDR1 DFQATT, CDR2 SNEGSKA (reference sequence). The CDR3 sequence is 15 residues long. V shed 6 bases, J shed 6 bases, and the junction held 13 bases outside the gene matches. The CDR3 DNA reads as TGCAGTGCCCCTCGCCCCCGGCTAGCGGGAGGCGAGCAGTACTTC. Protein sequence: CSAPRPRLAGGEQYF.

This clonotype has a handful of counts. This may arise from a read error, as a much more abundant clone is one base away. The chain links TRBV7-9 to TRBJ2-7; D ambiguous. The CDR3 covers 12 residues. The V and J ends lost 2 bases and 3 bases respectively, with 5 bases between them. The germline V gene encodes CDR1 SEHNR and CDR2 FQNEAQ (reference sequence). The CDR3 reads CASSLIVYEQYF. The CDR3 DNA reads TGTGCCAGCAGCTTAATTGTCTACGAGCAGTACTTC.

The CDR3 sequence: CASSSPGLAGGTYNEQFF. The CDR3 region has the DNA TGTGCCAGCAGTTCCCCAGGACTAGCGGGAGGAACCTACAATGAGCAGTTCTTC. The chain links TRBV6-5 to TRBJ2-1; 14 bases fit TRBD2. The CDR3 consists of 18 residues. Germline trimming cut 4 bases from V and 2 bases from J; bases unmatched to any gene: 7. Germline CDR1 reads MNHEY; CDR2 reads SVGAGI.